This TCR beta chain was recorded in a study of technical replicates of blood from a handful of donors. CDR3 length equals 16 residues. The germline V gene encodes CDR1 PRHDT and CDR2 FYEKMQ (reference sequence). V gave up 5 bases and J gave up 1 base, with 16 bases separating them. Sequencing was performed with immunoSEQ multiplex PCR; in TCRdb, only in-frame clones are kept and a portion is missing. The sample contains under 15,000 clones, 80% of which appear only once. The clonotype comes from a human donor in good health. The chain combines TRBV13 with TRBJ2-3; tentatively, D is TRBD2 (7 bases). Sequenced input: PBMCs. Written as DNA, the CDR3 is TGTGCCAGCAGCCCTCGGGGGGCCACCGGCACAGATACGCAGTATTTT. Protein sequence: CASSPRGATGTDTQYF. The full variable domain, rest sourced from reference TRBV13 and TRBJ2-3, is AAGVIQSPRHLIKEKRETATLKCYPIPRHDTVYWYQQGPGQDPQFLISFYEKMQSDKGSIPDRFSAQQFSDYHSELNMSSLELGDSALYFCASSPRGATGTDTQYFGPGTRLTVL.